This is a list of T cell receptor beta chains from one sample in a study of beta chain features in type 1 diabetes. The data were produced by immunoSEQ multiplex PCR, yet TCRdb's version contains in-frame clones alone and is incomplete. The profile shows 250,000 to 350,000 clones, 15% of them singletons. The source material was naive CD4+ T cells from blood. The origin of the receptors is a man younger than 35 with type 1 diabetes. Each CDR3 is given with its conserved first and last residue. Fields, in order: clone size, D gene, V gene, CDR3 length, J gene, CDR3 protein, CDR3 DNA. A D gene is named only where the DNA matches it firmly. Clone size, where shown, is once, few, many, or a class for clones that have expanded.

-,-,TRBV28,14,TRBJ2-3,CASSLISFADTQYF,TGTGCCAGCAGTTTAATTAGTTTCGCAGATACGCAGTATTTT
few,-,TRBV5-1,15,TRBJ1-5,CASSPGLVSNQPQHF,TGCGCCAGCAGCCCAGGCCTCGTTAGCAATCAGCCCCAGCATTTT
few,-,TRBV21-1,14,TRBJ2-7,CASSKAAETYEQYF,TGTGCCAGCAGCAAAGCTGCGGAAACCTACGAGCAGTACTTC
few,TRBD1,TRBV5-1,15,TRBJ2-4,CASTPGTGGFDIQYF,TGCGCCAGCACTCCGGGGACAGGGGGGTTCGACATTCAGTACTTC
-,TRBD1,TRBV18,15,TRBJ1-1,CASSPRGGEGSEAFF,TGTGCCAGCTCACCGAGAGGGGGCGAAGGCTCTGAAGCTTTCTTT
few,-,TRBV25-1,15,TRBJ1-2,CASSEVAGANYGYTF,TGTGCCAGCAGTGAAGTGGCAGGGGCCAACTATGGCTACACCTTC
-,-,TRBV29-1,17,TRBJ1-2,CSVGSSRTGSANYGYTF,TGCAGCGTTGGTTCCAGCCGAACAGGTTCAGCTAACTATGGCTACACCTTC
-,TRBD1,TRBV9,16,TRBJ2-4,CASSAGGFGAKNIQYF,TGTGCCAGCAGCGCAGGGGGCTTTGGAGCCAAAAACATTCAGTACTTC
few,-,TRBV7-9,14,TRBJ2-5,CASSPGQLQETQYF,TGTGCCAGCAGCCCCGGACAGCTCCAAGAGACCCAGTACTTC
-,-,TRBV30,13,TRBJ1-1,CAWSPTGYTEAFF,TGTGCCTGGAGTCCAACAGGGTATACTGAAGCTTTCTTT
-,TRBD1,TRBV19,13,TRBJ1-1,CASSITGAPEAFF,TGTGCCAGTAGTATCACAGGGGCCCCTGAAGCTTTCTTT
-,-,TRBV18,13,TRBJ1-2,CASSPQGLYGYTF,TGTGCCAGCTCACCGCAGGGGCTCTATGGCTACACCTTC
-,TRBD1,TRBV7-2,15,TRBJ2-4,CASSLGQGAKNIQYF,TGTGCCAGCAGCTTAGGGCAGGGGGCGAAAAACATTCAGTACTTC
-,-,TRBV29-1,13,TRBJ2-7,CSARQAATYEQYF,TGCAGCGCCCGACAGGCAGCGACCTACGAGCAGTACTTC
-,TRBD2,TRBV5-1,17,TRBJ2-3,CASSLGSGGTNTDTQYF,TGCGCCAGCAGCTTGGGGAGCGGGGGGACAAACACAGATACGCAGTATTTT
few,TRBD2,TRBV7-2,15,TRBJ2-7,CASSKIAGSSYEQYF,TGTGCCAGCAGCAAGATAGCGGGTAGCTCCTACGAGCAGTACTTC
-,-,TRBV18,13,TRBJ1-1,CASSPWNRSEAFF,TGTGCCAGCTCACCATGGAACAGATCTGAAGCTTTCTTT
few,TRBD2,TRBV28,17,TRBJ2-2,CASSLRPTSGRTGELFF,TGTGCCAGCAGTCTCCGCCCGACTAGCGGGAGAACCGGGGAGCTGTTTTTT
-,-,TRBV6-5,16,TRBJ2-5,CASSYLGGSVQETQYF,TGTGCCAGCAGTTACCTTGGGGGCAGCGTCCAAGAGACCCAGTACTTC
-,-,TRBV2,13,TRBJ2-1,CASTGPSGTTPFF,TGTGCCAGCACTGGACCTTCCGGGACAACTCCGTTCTTC
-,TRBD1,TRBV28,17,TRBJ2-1,CASSLGFPGQGRNEQFF,TGTGCCAGCAGTTTGGGTTTTCCGGGACAGGGGAGAAATGAGCAGTTCTTC
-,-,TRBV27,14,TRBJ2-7,CASSRQVRSYEQYF,TGTGCCAGCAGTAGACAGGTTCGTTCCTACGAGCAGTACTTC
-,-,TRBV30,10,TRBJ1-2,CAWSGNGYTF,TGTGCCTGGAGCGGGAATGGCTACACCTTC
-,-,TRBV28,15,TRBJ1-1,CASSSTARMNTEAFF,TGTGCCAGCAGTTCGACGGCTAGGATGAACACTGAAGCTTTCTTT
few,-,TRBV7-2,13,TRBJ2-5,CASSLVRQETQYF,TGTGCCAGCAGCTTAGTCAGGCAAGAGACCCAGTACTTC
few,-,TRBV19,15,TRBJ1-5,CASSIERGSDQPQHF,TGTGCCAGTAGTATTGAGCGAGGGAGCGATCAGCCCCAGCATTTT
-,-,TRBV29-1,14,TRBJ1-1,CSVAPRGYWFEAFF,TGCAGCGTTGCCCCCCGAGGGTATTGGTTCGAAGCTTTCTTT
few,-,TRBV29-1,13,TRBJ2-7,CSVSYPSSYEQYF,TGCAGCGTCTCGTATCCGAGCTCCTACGAGCAGTACTTC
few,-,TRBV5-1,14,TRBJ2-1,CASSARLGRNEQFF,TGCGCCAGCAGCGCCCGACTAGGACGCAATGAGCAGTTCTTC